Below are 6 T cell receptor beta chains sequenced from a single sample in a study of CD8 T cells in ankylosing spondylitis. TCRdb itself ran the 5' RACE reads through MiXCR, one entry per CDR3 protein. The repertoire has about 210,000 distinct CDR3 sequences, 8% to 10% of them found once; the top ten carry approximately 4.8%. Source material: blood, either unsorted or a sorted T cell fraction (not recorded which). The receptors shown here come from a female donor with ankylosing spondylitis or in good health (not recorded which).

This clonotype turned up a few times. Given a much more abundant clone one base away, this may be a read error. The chain recombines TRBV15 with TRBJ2-7; D may be TRBD2 (6 bases). CDR1 is LNHNV, CDR2 YYDKDF, per germline (reference sequence). The V gene lost 7 bases and the J gene lost 6 bases, with 10 bases spanning the gap. CDR3 size: 11 residues. CDR3 in DNA: TGTGCCACCATGGAGGAGGGCGAGCAGTACTTC. Residues: CATMEEGEQYF.

The chain combines TRBV7-9 with TRBJ2-3; 13 nucleotides align to TRBD2. This CDR3 region has 16 residues. J gave up 4 bases and V 6 bases, and 7 bases lay outside the gene matches. The germline V gene has CDR1 SEHNR and CDR2 FQNEAQ (reference sequence). CDR3 sequence (DNA): TGTGCCAGCAGTCGCGGACTAGCGGGAGAGGCAGATACGCAGTATTTT. It translates to CASSRGLAGEADTQYF.

This clonotype has ten or more counts. This chain links TRBV6-5 with TRBJ1-2, with a tentative D call TRBD1 (6 bases). This CDR3 is built from 15 residues. CDR1 MNHEY and CDR2 SVGAGI come from the germline V gene. V was pared by 4 bases and J by 1 base, with 13 bases between. CDR3: CASSFGQSLNYGYTF. CDR3 bases: TGTGCCAGCAGTTTCGGACAGTCCCTTAACTATGGCTACACCTTC.

This clonotype was detected many times. The genes are TRBV3-1 and TRBJ2-5; D unclear. This CDR3 has 11 residues. V was shortened by 4 bases and J by 11 bases, with 11 bases between the two germline ends. The germline CDR1 and CDR2 sequences are LGHDT and YNNKEL (reference sequence). The DNA of the CDR3 is TGTGCCAGCAGCCTAGACCGCAGGCAGTACTTC. Its translation: CASSLDRRQYF.

There are many counts of this clonotype. Written as DNA, the CDR3 is TGTGCCAGCAGTTACTCCCCCCGGGACCCAAAAGCTTTCTTT. It specifies CASSYSPRDPKAFF. V and J are TRBV6-5 and TRBJ1-1, with a weak D call TRBD1 (5 bases). Germline V lookup: CDR1 MNHEY, CDR2 SVGAGI. The CDR3 spans 14 residues. V lost 0 bases to trimming and J lost 9 bases, with 14 bases between them.

This clonotype has at least ten counts. V gene TRBV9 combines with J gene TRBJ1-2; D is unclear. The CDR3 is 14 amino acids. The V gene lost 4 bases and the J gene lost 3 bases, with 13 bases spanning the gap. Germline-derived CDR1 and CDR2 are SGDLS and YYNGEE. The CDR3 here is CASSTSPYDYGYTF. The CDR3 DNA follows: TGTGCCAGCAGCACATCGCCATACGACTATGGCTACACCTTC. The full variable domain, with the rest looked up from reference TRBV9 and TRBJ1-2, is DSGVTQTPKHLITATGQRVTLRCSPRSGDLSVYWYQQSLDQGLQFLIQYYNGEERAKGNILERFSAQQFPDLHSELNLSSLELGDSALYFCASSTSPYDYGYTFGSGTRLTVV.